Below are 5 T cell receptor beta chains sequenced from a single sample in a study of blood T cells in healthy people across ages. A sample-barcoded 5' primer and a J-beta primer mix were used in a second PCR of roughly 7 to 12 cycles. TCRdb itself ran the 5' RACE reads through MiXCR, one entry per CDR3 protein. The sample includes roughly 2 million distinct CDR3 sequences, around half of them seen just once. Material for sequencing was blood. The receptors stem from a woman aged 40 to 55 in good health.

This chain connects TRBV6-1 to TRBJ1-5, with a possible D match to TRBD1 (6 bases). Germline V gives CDR1 MNHNS, CDR2 SASEGT. V was shortened by 2 bases and J by 3 bases, with 14 bases between the two germline ends. The CDR3 consists of 16 residues. The CDR3 DNA sequence: TGTGCCAGCAGTGAACAGGGGTTCGTCCCCAATCAGCCCCAGCATTTT. This gives the protein CASSEQGFVPNQPQHF.

The V and J genes are TRBV7-9 and TRBJ1-2; 8 positions match TRBD1. The junction had 3 bases not matched to a gene; V was cut back by 0 bases and J by 6 bases. The CDR3 sequence is 14 residues long. Germline CDR1 is SEHNR and CDR2 is FQNEAQ (reference sequence). This chain's CDR3 is CASSLARQGHGYTF. CDR3 nucleotides: TGTGCCAGCAGCTTAGCAAGACAGGGGCATGGCTACACCTTC.

The chain combines TRBV2 with TRBJ1-6; D not certain. Deletions cut 6 bases from V and 18 bases from J, with 15 bases between. Germline CDR1 and CDR2: SNHLY and FYNNEI. The CDR3 totals 11 residues. CDR3 protein: CASRRVGDSHF. In DNA, the CDR3 is TGTGCCAGCAGGAGGGTCGGTGACTCCCACTTT.

The CDR3 here is CASSGTGTRLGETQYF. The CDR3 coding sequence is TGTGCCAGCAGTGGGACTGGGACCCGGCTGGGGGAGACCCAGTACTTC. The chain uses TRBV12-3 or TRBV12-4 and TRBJ2-5; possible D gene TRBD2, 6 bases. The CDR3 contains 16 residues. V shed 5 bases and J shed 5 bases, with 21 bases lying between them.

The gene calls are TRBV20-1 and TRBJ2-1; TRBD2 agrees at 9 bases. Germline-derived CDR1 and CDR2 are DFQATT and SNEGSKA (reference sequence). The CDR3 is made up of 13 amino acids. With 6 bases clipped from V and 6 bases from J, the junction kept 6 bases outside the gene matches. CDR3 in amino acids: CSANAGGTNEQFF. The CDR3 DNA reads TGCAGTGCAAATGCGGGAGGGACCAATGAGCAGTTCTTC.